This is a list of T cell receptor beta chains from one sample in a study of T cell responses to AZD1222 COVID-19 vaccine. TCRdb keeps only in-frame clones here, not all; method: immunoSEQ multiplex PCR. The sample consists of around 75,000 clones, 88% of them appearing once. The sample was peripheral blood, taken 28 days after the second dose of the MenACWY control vaccine. These receptors all come from an adult who received the MenACWY meningococcal vaccine as a control. Each CDR3 is given with its conserved first and last residue. The D gene is left open where the match is weak. Size values are once, few and many counts, or a class for expanded clones, and some rows have none.

v_gene	d_gene	j_gene	abundance	CDR3nt	CDR3aa
TRBV19	TRBD1	TRBJ1-1	NA	TGTGCCAGTAGTATCGACAGGGGGGGCACTGAAGCTTTCTTT	CASSIDRGGTEAFF
TRBV2	TRBD2	TRBJ2-3	NA	TGTGCCACCTTAACTAGCGGGGGGGGAGATACGCAGTATTTT	CATLTSGGGDTQYF
TRBV24-1	NA	TRBJ1-2	NA	TGTGCCACCCGGGACACCCGATCGGAATATGGCTACACCTTC	CATRDTRSEYGYTF
TRBV5-6	NA	TRBJ1-1	NA	TGTGCCAGCAGCTGGGGGAAGGGTGAAGCTTTCTTT	CASSWGKGEAFF
TRBV29-1	TRBD1	TRBJ2-7	NA	TGCAGCGTTGACTTGGCAGGGGGTTCTCGGGAGCAGTACTTC	CSVDLAGGSREQYF
TRBV19	TRBD2	TRBJ2-2	NA	TGTGCCAGTAGTATCTCCGGACTAGCGTGGAACACCGGGGAGCTGTTTTTT	CASSISGLAWNTGELFF
TRBV18	TRBD1	TRBJ1-4	NA	TGTGCCAGCTCACCACCTAATGGGACAGATTTTAATGAAAAACTGTTTTTT	CASSPPNGTDFNEKLFF
TRBV9	NA	TRBJ2-1	NA	TGTGCCAGCAGCGTAGTTGGAGGGTTGAATGAGCAGTTCTTC	CASSVVGGLNEQFF
TRBV13	NA	TRBJ1-2	NA	TGTGCCAGCAGCTTACAAAGGATAAACTATGGCTACACCTTC	CASSLQRINYGYTF
TRBV6-5	NA	TRBJ2-7	NA	TGTGCCAGCAACTCAGGCAGGGGCAACGAGCAGTACTTC	CASNSGRGNEQYF
TRBV29-1	TRBD1	TRBJ1-1	NA	TGCAGCGTTGGTTGGGACAGTGAAGCTTTCTTT	CSVGWDSEAFF
TRBV30	NA	TRBJ1-6	once	TGTGCCTGGATTAGCAGGGGACATAATTCACCCCTCCACTTT	CAWISRGHNSPLHF